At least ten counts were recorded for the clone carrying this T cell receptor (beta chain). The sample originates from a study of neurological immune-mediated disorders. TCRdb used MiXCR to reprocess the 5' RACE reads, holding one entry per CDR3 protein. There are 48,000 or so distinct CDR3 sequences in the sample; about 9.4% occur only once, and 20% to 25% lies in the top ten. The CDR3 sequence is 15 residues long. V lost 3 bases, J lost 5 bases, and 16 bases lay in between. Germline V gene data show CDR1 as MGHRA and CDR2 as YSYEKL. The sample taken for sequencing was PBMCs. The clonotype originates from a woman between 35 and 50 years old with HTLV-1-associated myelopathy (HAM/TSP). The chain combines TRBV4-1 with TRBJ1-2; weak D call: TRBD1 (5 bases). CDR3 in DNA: TGCGCCAGCAGCCATTTGACAGAAAGCTCTTATGGCTACACCTTC. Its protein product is CASSHLTESSYGYTF.